This TCR beta chain was sequenced for a study of T cells expressing NK-cell markers. Study in general: Sorted CD3+CD56-NKG2C+, CD3+CD56+NKG2C- and CD3+CD56+NKG2C+ T cells were the source of the TCR beta repertoires. Seven of the eight sequenced donors were classified as HCMV-seropositive, and one was classified as seronegative.

TCR beta cDNA was generated via 5'RACE template switching incorporating UMIs. TCRdb re-analyzed the 5' RACE reads; it lists each CDR3 protein once, without DNA. The listing contains some 150,000 distinct CDR3 sequences. Per germline, CDR1 MNHEY and CDR2 SMNVEV (reference sequence). The CDR3 covers 13 residues. Material: blood T cells: a sorted CD56 or NKG2C T cell subset, CD4+ or CD8+ T cells, or bulk PBMC T cells (not recorded which). The V call is TRBV27, the J call TRBJ1-5. This clonotype was obtained from a man aged 18-30 years in good health. CDR3: CASSDNSNQPQHF.